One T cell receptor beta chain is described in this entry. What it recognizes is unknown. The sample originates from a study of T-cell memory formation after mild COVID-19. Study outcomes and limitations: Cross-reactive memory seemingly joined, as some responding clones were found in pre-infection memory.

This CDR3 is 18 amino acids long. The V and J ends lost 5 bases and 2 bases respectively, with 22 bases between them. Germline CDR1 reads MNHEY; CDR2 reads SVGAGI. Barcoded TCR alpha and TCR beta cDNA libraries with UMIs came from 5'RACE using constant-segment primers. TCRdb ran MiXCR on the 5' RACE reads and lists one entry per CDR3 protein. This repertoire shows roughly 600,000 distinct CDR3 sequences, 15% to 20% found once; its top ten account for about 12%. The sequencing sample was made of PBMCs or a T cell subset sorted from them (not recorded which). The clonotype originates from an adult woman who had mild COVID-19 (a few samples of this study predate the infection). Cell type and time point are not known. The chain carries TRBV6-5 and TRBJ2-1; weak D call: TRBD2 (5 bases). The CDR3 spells CASSPFGPTTEAYNEQFF. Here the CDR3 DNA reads TGTGCCAGCAGTCCTTTTGGGCCCACCACGGAGGCCTACAATGAGCAGTTCTTC.